The 7 T cell receptor beta chains listed next were all sequenced from one sample in a study of blood T cell repertoires in COVID-19. Some clones are missing from TCRdb's copy, which holds only in-frame ones; the method was immunoSEQ multiplex PCR. The sample lists 390,000 or so clones, roughly 80% occurring once. The sequencing input was PBMCs or T cells enriched from blood (not recorded which). These receptor sequences come from a woman between 50 and 59 years old who had recovered from COVID-19.

This clone appeared many times. The rearrangement uses TRBV7-2 and TRBJ2-1; D is perhaps TRBD2 (6 bases). CDR1 SGHTA and CDR2 FQGNSA come from the germline V gene. V was trimmed by 5 bases and J by 5 bases, leaving 19 bases between them. This CDR3 has 16 residues. For the CDR3, the DNA is TGTGCCAGCAGCCAAAATAGCGGCCATGGACACAATGAGCAGTTCTTC. This sequence encodes CASSQNSGHGHNEQFF.

This chain connects TRBV28 to TRBJ2-1; 10 bases map to TRBD2. J lost 3 bases, V lost 6 bases, and 5 bases had no gene match. The CDR3 runs to 15 residues. Germline-derived CDR1 and CDR2 are MDHEN and SYDVKM. CDR3 region: CASRSTSGNYNEQFF. The DNA of the CDR3 is TGTGCCAGCAGATCAACTAGCGGGAACTACAATGAGCAGTTCTTC.

The V call is TRBV27, the J call TRBJ1-6; 9 bases agree with TRBD1. Germline values: CDR1 MNHEY, CDR2 SMNVEV (reference sequence). The CDR3 contains 15 residues. The trim removed 4 bases at V and 8 bases at J, leaving 6 bases unmatched. The CDR3 spells CASSYLDRGHSPLHF. The CDR3 DNA is TGTGCCAGCAGTTACCTGGACAGGGGCCATTCACCCCTCCACTTT.

The chain carries TRBV7-2 and TRBJ1-2; 8 bases line up with TRBD1. Germline trimming cut 5 bases from V and 7 bases from J; bases unmatched to any gene: 15. This CDR3 is 16 amino acids long. Germline V lookup: CDR1 SGHTA, CDR2 FQGNSA. CDR3 sequence (DNA): TGTGCCAGCAGCCTAAATGTCGGACAGGGCTGGGGTGGCTACACCTTC. Amino acids: CASSLNVGQGWGGYTF.

This chain links TRBV4-1 with TRBJ2-1, with TRBD2 identical over 15 bases. Germline V lookup: CDR1 MGHRA, CDR2 YSYEKL. This CDR3 has 18 amino acids. V dropped 0 bases and J dropped 2; count of bases not matched to a gene: 2. For the CDR3, the DNA is TGCGCCAGCAGCCAAGATAGGACTAGCGGGGGGGCCTACAATGAGCAGTTCTTC. It specifies CASSQDRTSGGAYNEQFF.

CDR3 bases: TGTGCCAGCTATCCTAAAGGCGGGAGTGCCTTCTACGAGCAGTACTTC. Amino acid sequence: CASYPKGGSAFYEQYF. The rearrangement joins TRBV28 to TRBJ2-7, with 7 bases fitting TRBD2. The CDR3 totals 16 residues. Germline CDR1 MDHEN, CDR2 SYDVKM. Unmatched junction bases numbered 16, after V lost 8 bases and J lost 3 bases.

This chain connects TRBV7-8 to TRBJ2-7; D is unclear. Trimming took 5 bases from V and 0 from J, leaving 5 bases between them. This CDR3 is 12 amino acids long. CDR1 SGHVS and CDR2 FQNEAQ come from the germline V gene. The CDR3 nucleotides read TGTGCCAGCAGCCTTAGCTCCTACGAGCAGTACTTC. It translates to CASSLSSYEQYF.